This T cell receptor (beta chain) was captured by sequencing in a study of cytomegalovirus exposure and HLA in healthy donors. This CDR3 spans 15 amino acids. Trimming at V came to 2 bases and at J to 5 bases, leaving 7 bases not matched to a gene. Germline CDR1 MDHEN, CDR2 SYDVKM. The PCR ran on 60 Vbeta and 13 Jbeta primers. This table comes from immunoSEQ multiplex PCR, and its TCRdb copy is limited to in-frame clones, with some not included. Found here are more than 150,000 clones, about 77% of them singletons; the top ten hold under 3%. Sequenced: PBMCs. The source of this sequence is a young woman in good health and CMV-seropositive. The J gene is TRBJ1-1, the V gene TRBV28, with 8 bases fitting TRBD1. CDR3 in amino acids: CASSLRQGASTEAFF. CDR3 nucleotide sequence: TGTGCCAGCAGTTTAAGGCAGGGGGCCTCTACTGAAGCTTTCTTT.